This is a list of T cell receptor beta chains from one sample in a study of long-term antiretroviral therapy in people with HIV. Repertoires were generated with immunoSEQ multiplex PCR, while TCRdb's copy carries only in-frame clones and drops some. The data show approximately 21,000 clones, 75% to 95% seen once. The sequences come from unsorted PBMCs, collected approximately 4.4 years before starting antiretroviral therapy. The receptors stem from a woman aged 25 to 39 with HIV. Each CDR3 is given with its conserved first and last residue. The D gene is left open where the match is weak. A row's size may be missing; if present it is once, few, many or a size class.

length: 15; V: TRBV10-3; J: TRBJ2-5; size: .; D: .; CDR3: CAISESHSPGETQYF
length: 15; V: TRBV4-3; J: TRBJ2-1; size: medium-sized; D: .; CDR3: CASSQERGYSNEQFF
length: 16; V: TRBV19; J: TRBJ2-5; size: .; D: .; CDR3: CASSIDLPGARETQYF
length: 15; V: TRBV18; J: TRBJ2-7; size: .; D: .; CDR3: CASSPQGLTSYEQYF
length: 16; V: TRBV4-3; J: TRBJ1-1; size: .; D: TRBD1; CDR3: CASSLRVQGASTEAFF
length: 12; V: TRBV10-3; J: TRBJ2-7; size: few; D: TRBD1; CDR3: CAIQGAGYEQYF
length: 21; V: TRBV5-1; J: TRBJ2-1; size: .; D: TRBD2; CDR3: CASSLAGSLGLAGPGLSEQFF
length: 17; V: TRBV7-3; J: TRBJ1-6; size: .; D: TRBD1; CDR3: CASSLTGGASYNSPLHF
length: 16; V: TRBV19; J: TRBJ1-2; size: .; D: .; CDR3: CASMKPVASGSYGYTF
length: 13; V: TRBV30; J: TRBJ2-7; size: .; D: TRBD1; CDR3: CAWSVQGAREQYF
length: 16; V: TRBV4-3; J: TRBJ2-1; size: .; D: .; CDR3: CASSQDSPPLYNEQFF
length: 18; V: TRBV7-9; J: TRBJ2-1; size: once; D: .; CDR3: CASSLFASGWPGADEQFF
length: 14; V: TRBV18; J: TRBJ2-1; size: .; D: .; CDR3: CASSLGAPGNEQFF
length: 16; V: TRBV5-4; J: TRBJ1-3; size: .; D: .; CDR3: CASSLEMESAGNTIYF
length: 13; V: TRBV30; J: TRBJ1-2; size: .; D: .; CDR3: CARGGGGNYGYTF
length: 15; V: TRBV7-9; J: TRBJ2-7; size: .; D: .; CDR3: CASSLVGGVPYEQYF
length: 16; V: TRBV4-3; J: TRBJ1-1; size: .; D: TRBD1; CDR3: CASSQGLQGVNTEAFF
length: 15; V: TRBV7-2; J: TRBJ1-2; size: once; D: TRBD1; CDR3: CASSSYRGGWYGYTF
length: 14; V: TRBV29-1; J: TRBJ2-2; size: once; D: TRBD2; CDR3: CSVTGTSLTGELFF
length: 16; V: TRBV9; J: TRBJ2-6; size: .; D: .; CDR3: CASSVVGGLGANVLTF
length: 15; V: TRBV18; J: TRBJ1-6; size: .; D: .; CDR3: CASSSGTSYNSPLHF
length: 17; V: TRBV10-3; J: TRBJ2-2; size: .; D: .; CDR3: CAISDRASSGRAGELFF
length: 16; V: TRBV13; J: TRBJ2-7; size: .; D: .; CDR3: CASSSRDPGPPYEQYF
length: 15; V: TRBV5-1; J: TRBJ2-3; size: .; D: .; CDR3: CASIHMEGSTDTQYF
length: 15; V: TRBV6-6; J: TRBJ1-1; size: .; D: TRBD1; CDR3: CASSYNQGAGTEAFF
length: 14; V: TRBV19; J: TRBJ1-5; size: .; D: .; CDR3: CASSINLGDQPQHF
length: 16; V: TRBV18; J: TRBJ1-2; size: .; D: .; CDR3: CASSPTPNRDTLFITF
length: 16; V: TRBV13; J: TRBJ2-3; size: .; D: TRBD1; CDR3: CASSSPGTGSTDTQYF
length: 13; V: TRBV6-6; J: TRBJ2-7; size: few; D: .; CDR3: CASSLQVGYEQYF
length: 16; V: TRBV5-6; J: TRBJ2-7; size: .; D: TRBD1; CDR3: CASSSALGQGFYEQYF
length: 15; V: TRBV9; J: TRBJ1-4; size: .; D: .; CDR3: CASSSRGGPNEKLFF
length: 12; V: TRBV5-6; J: TRBJ1-5; size: .; D: .; CDR3: CASSLGDQPQHF
length: 12; V: TRBV7-2; J: TRBJ1-1; size: .; D: .; CDR3: CASSLAKFEAFF
length: 13; V: TRBV5-8; J: TRBJ1-2; size: .; D: .; CDR3: CASSPGGLYGYTF
length: 14; V: TRBV27; J: TRBJ1-6; size: .; D: TRBD1; CDR3: CASREGDRVASLHF
length: 14; V: TRBV5-5; J: TRBJ1-5; size: .; D: TRBD1; CDR3: CASSLQGGNQPQHF
length: 14; V: TRBV7-9; J: TRBJ2-3; size: .; D: .; CDR3: CASSLRGGTDTQYF
length: 13; V: TRBV11-2; J: TRBJ1-4; size: .; D: .; CDR3: CASSFGRGEKLFF
length: 15; V: TRBV19; J: TRBJ1-4; size: .; D: .; CDR3: CASSIDRTGEEKLFF
length: 13; V: TRBV15; J: TRBJ1-1; size: .; D: TRBD1; CDR3: CATSRGTAYEAFF
length: 15; V: TRBV7-9; J: TRBJ1-2; size: .; D: .; CDR3: CASSLFQDPNYGYTF
length: 13; V: TRBV30; J: TRBJ2-5; size: .; D: .; CDR3: CAWSSGRQETQYF
length: 16; V: TRBV7-2; J: TRBJ2-7; size: .; D: .; CDR3: CASSLVRDSPPYEQYF
length: 15; V: TRBV5-4; J: TRBJ1-1; size: .; D: .; CDR3: CASSLARGLNTEAFF
length: 12; V: TRBV2; J: TRBJ1-2; size: .; D: .; CDR3: CASTRLGYGYTF
length: 16; V: TRBV9; J: TRBJ2-6; size: .; D: .; CDR3: CASSPSPYVGANVLTF
length: 14; V: TRBV7-8; J: TRBJ1-6; size: .; D: TRBD1; CDR3: CASRPGTGLSPLHF
length: 14; V: TRBV5-4; J: TRBJ1-1; size: .; D: TRBD1; CDR3: CASSSTDRAAEAFF
length: 14; V: TRBV5-4; J: TRBJ2-5; size: .; D: TRBD2; CDR3: CASSSGGSQETQYF
length: 16; V: TRBV5-1; J: TRBJ2-3; size: .; D: TRBD2; CDR3: CASSPVGLAGGGTQYF
length: 13; V: TRBV18; J: TRBJ2-5; size: .; D: .; CDR3: CASSPSAWETQYF